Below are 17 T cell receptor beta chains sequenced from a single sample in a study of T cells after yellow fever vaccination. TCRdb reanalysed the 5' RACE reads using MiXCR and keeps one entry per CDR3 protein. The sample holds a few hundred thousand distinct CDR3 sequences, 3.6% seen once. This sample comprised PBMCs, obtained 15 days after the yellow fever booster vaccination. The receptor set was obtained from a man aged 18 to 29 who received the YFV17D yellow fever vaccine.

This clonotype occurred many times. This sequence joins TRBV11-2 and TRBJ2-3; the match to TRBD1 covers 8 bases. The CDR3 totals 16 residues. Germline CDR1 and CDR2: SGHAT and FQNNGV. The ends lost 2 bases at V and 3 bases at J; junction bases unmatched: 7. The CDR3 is CASSLQGQVATDTQYF. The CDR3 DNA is TGTGCCAGCAGCTTACAGGGACAGGTCGCGACAGATACGCAGTATTTT.

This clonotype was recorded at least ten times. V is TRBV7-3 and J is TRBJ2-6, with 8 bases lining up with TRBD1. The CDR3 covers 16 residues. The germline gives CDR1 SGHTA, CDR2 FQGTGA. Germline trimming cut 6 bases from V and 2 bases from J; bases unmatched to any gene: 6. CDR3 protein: CASSSTTGAGANVLTF. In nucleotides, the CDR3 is TGTGCCAGCAGTTCGACGACAGGGGCTGGGGCCAACGTCCTGACTTTC.

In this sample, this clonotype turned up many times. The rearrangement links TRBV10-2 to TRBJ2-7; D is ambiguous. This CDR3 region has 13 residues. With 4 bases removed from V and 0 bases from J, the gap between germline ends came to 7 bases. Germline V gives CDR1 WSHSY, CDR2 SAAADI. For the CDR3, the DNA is TGCGCCAGCAGTGCCTTAGGCTCCTACGAGCAGTACGTC. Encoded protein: CASSALGSYEQYV.

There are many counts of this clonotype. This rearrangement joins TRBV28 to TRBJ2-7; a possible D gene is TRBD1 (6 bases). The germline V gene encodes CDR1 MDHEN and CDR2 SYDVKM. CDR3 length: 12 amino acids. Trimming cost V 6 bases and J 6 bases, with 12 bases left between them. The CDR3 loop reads CASSRGWREQYV. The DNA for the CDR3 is TGTGCCAGCAGCAGGGGATGGCGCGAGCAGTACGTC.

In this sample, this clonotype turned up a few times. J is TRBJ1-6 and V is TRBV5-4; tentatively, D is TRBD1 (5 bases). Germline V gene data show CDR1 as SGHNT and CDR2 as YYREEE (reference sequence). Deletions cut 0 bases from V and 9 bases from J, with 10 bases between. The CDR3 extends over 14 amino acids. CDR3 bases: TGTGCCAGCAGCTTGGACCTTCAGGGTTCACCCCTCCACTTT. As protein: CASSLDLQGSPLHF.

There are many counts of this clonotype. The CDR3 loop reads CASSSQQGSTNTGELFF. CDR3 DNA sequence: TGTGCCAGCAGTTCTCAACAGGGTAGTACAAACACCGGGGAGCTGTTTTTT. The genes are TRBV12-3 or TRBV12-4 and TRBJ2-2; perhaps TRBD1 as D (6 bases). CDR3 length: 17 amino acids. V shed 4 bases and J shed 2 bases, with 17 bases lying between them.

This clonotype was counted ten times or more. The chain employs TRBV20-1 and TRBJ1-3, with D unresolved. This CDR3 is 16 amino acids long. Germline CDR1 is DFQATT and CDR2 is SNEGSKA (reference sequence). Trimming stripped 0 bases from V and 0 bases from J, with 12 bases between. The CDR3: CSARDLLGLSGNTIYF. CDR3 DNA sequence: TGCAGTGCTAGAGATCTCCTCGGTCTCTCTGGAAACACCATATATTTT.

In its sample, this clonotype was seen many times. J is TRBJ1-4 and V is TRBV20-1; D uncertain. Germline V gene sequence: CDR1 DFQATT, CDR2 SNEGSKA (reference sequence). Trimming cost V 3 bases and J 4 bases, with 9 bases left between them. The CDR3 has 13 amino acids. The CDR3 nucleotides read TGCAGTGCTAGGCGGCAGGTTAATGAAAAACTGTTTTTT. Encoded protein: CSARRQVNEKLFF.

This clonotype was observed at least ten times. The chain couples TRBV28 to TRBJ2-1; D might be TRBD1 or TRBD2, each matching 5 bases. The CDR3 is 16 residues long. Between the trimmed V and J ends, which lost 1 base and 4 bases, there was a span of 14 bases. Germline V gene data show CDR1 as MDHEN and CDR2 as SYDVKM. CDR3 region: CASSLYGASVYNEQFF. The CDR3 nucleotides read TGTGCCAGCAGTTTATACGGGGCAAGCGTGTACAATGAGCAGTTCTTC.

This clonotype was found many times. The DNA for the CDR3 is TGCAGCGTAGGGCAGAACTATGGCTACACCTTC. Translating it yields CSVGQNYGYTF. This chain uses TRBV29-1 with TRBJ1-2; unclear D gene. Germline loops: CDR1 SQVTM, CDR2 ANQGSEA. Trimming removed 6 bases from V and 2 bases from J, with 7 bases in between. The CDR3 has 11 amino acids.

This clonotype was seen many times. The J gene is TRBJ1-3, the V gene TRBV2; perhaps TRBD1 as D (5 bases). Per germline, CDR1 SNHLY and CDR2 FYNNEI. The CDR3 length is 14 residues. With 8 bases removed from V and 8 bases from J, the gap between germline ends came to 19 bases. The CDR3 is CASSSVASGDTIYF. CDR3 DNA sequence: TGTGCCAGCTCAAGTGTGGCATCGGGGGACACCATATATTTT.

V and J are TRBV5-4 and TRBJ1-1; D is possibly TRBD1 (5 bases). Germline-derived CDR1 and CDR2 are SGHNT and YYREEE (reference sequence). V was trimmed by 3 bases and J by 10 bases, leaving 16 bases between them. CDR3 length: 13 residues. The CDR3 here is CASSSALPGGAFF. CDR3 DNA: TGTGCCAGCAGCTCTGCCCTTCCGGGGGGAGCTTTCTTT. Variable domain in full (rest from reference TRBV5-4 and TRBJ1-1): ETGVTQSPTHLIKTRGQQVTLRCSSQSGHNTVSWYQQALGQGPQFIFQYYREEENGRGNFPPRFSGLQFPNYSSELNVNALELDDSALYLCASSSALPGGAFFGQGTRLTVV.

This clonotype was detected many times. The CDR3, as DNA: TGTGCCAGCAGCCCCTTCATGGCAGGGTGGGATGAAGCTTTCTTT. Its translation: CASSPFMAGWDEAFF. This chain uses TRBV3-1 with TRBJ1-1; D possibly corresponds to TRBD1 (5 bases). CDR3 size: 15 residues. Germline lookup yields CDR1 LGHDT and CDR2 YNNKEL (reference sequence). The V end was cut by 4 bases, the J end by 7 bases, with 19 bases between.

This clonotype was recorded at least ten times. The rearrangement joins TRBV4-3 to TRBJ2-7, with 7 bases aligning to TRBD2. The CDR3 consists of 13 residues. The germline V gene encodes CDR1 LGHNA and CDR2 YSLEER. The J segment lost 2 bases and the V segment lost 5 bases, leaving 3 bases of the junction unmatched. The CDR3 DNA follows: TGCGCCAGCAGCAGCGGGGTCCCCTACGAGCAGTACGTC. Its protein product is CASSSGVPYEQYV.

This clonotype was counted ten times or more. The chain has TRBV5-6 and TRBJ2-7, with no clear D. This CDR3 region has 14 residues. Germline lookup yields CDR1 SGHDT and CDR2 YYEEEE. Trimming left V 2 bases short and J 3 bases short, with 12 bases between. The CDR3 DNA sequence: TGTGCCAGCAGCTTTAGGTCGGTCAACTACGAGCAGTACGTC. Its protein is CASSFRSVNYEQYV.

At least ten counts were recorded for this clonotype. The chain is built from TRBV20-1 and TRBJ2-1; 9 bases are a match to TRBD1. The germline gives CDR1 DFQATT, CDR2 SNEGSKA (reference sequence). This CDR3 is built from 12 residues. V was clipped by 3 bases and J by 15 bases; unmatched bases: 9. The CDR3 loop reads CSASLQGAEGFF. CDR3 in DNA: TGCAGTGCTAGTCTACAGGGGGCTGAGGGGTTCTTC.

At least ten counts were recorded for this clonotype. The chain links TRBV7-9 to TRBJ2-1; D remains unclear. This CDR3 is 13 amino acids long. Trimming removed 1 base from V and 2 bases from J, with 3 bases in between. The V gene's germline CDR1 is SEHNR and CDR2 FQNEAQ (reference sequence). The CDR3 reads CASSLEAYNEQFF. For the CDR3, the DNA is TGTGCCAGCAGCTTAGAGGCCTACAATGAGCAGTTCTTC.